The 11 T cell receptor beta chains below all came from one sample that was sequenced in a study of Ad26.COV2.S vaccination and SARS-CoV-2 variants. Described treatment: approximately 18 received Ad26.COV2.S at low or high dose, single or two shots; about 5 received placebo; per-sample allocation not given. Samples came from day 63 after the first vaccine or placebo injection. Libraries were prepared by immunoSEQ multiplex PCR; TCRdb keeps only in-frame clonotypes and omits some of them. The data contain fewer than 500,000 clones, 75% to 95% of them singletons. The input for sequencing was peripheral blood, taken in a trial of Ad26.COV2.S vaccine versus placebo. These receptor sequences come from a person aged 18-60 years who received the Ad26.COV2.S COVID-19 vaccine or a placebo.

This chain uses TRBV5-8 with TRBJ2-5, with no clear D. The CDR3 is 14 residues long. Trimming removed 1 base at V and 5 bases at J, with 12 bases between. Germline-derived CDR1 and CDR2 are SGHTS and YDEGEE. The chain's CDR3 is CASSLLSGGETQYF. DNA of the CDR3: TGTGCCAGCAGCTTGTTATCCGGCGGCGAGACCCAGTACTTC.

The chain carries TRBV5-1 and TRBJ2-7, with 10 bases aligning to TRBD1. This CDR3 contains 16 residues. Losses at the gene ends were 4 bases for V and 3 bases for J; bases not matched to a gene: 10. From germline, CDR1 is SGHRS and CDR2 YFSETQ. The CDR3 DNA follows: TGCGCCAGCAGCGTGGGGCCGACAGGGGGCGGCTACGAGCAGTACTTC. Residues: CASSVGPTGGGYEQYF.

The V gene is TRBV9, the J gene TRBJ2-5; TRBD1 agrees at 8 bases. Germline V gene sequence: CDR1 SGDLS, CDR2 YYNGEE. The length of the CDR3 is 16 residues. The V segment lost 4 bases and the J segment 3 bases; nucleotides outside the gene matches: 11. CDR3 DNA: TGTGCCAGCAGCACCGGACAGGGTCTGTGGGAAGAGACCCAGTACTTC. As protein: CASSTGQGLWEETQYF. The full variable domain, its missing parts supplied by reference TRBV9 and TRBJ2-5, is DSGVTQTPKHLITATGQRVTLRCSPRSGDLSVYWYQQSLDQGLQFLIQYYNGEERAKGNILERFSAQQFPDLHSELNLSSLELGDSALYFCASSTGQGLWEETQYFGPGTRLLVL.

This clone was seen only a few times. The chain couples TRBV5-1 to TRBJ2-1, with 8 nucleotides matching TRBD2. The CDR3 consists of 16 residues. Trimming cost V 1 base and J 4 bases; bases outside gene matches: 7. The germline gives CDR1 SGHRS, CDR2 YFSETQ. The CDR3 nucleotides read TGCGCCAGCAGCTTGTTTGTCGGGAGGGCTTACAATGAGCAGTTCTTC. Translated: CASSLFVGRAYNEQFF.

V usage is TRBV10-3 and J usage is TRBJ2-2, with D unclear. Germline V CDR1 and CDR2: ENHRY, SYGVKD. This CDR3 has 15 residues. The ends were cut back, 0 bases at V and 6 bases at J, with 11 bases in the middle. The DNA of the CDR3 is TGTGCCATCAGTGAGTCGCCAGTCGGTTCCGGGGAGCTGTTTTTT. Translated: CAISESPVGSGELFF.

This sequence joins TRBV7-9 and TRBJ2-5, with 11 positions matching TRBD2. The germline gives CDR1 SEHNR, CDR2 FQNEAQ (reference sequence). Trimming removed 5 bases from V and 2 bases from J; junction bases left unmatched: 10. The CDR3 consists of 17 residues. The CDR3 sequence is CASSLVTSGIFQETQYF. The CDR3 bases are TGTGCCAGCAGCCTCGTGACTAGCGGGATATTTCAAGAGACCCAGTACTTC.

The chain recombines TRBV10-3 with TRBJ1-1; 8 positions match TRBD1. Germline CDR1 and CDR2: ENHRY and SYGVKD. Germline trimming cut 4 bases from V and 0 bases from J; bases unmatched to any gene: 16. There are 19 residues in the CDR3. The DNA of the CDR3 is TGTGCCATCAGTGCGAGAATTATCGGACAGGGTACTTTGAACACTGAAGCTTTCTTT. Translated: CAISARIIGQGTLNTEAFF.

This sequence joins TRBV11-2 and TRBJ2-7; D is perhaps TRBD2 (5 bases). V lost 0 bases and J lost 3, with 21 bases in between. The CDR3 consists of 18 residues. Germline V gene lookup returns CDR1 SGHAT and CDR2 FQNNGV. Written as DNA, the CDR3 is TGTGCCAGCAGCTTAGATCTAGACTCCGGACTCAGCCTCTACGAGCAGTACTTC. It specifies CASSLDLDSGLSLYEQYF.

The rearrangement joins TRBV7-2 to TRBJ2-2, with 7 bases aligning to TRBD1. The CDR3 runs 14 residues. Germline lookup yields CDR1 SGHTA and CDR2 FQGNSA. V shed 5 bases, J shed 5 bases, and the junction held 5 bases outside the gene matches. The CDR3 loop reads CASSVRQGTGELFF. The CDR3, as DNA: TGTGCCAGCAGCGTCCGACAGGGAACCGGGGAGCTGTTTTTT.

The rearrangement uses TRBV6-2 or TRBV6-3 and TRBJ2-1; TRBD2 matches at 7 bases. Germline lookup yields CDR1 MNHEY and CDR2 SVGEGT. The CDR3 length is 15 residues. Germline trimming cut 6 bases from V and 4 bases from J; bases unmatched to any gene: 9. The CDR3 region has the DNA TGTGCCAGCAGCGATTACGGGACTATTTACAATGAGCAGTTCTTC. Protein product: CASSDYGTIYNEQFF.

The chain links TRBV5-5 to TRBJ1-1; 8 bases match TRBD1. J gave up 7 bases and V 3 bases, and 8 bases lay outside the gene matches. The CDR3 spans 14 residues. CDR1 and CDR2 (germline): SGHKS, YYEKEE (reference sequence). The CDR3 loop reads CASSYGQGRDEAFF. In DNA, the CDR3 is TGTGCCAGCAGCTATGGACAGGGCAGGGATGAAGCTTTCTTT. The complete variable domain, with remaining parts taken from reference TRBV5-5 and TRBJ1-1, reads DAGVTQSPTHLIKTRGQQVTLRCSPISGHKSVSWYQQVLGQGPQFIFQYYEKEERGRGNFPDRFSARQFPNYSSELNVNALLLGDSALYLCASSYGQGRDEAFFGQGTRLTVV.